Described below is a single TCR beta chain sequence and its context. Antigen specificity is unknown. This record belongs to a study of T cells after yellow fever vaccination. Study-level background: When fractions had low cell numbers, they were prepared with SMART-Seq v4 Ultra Low Input. General observations from the study: FACS-sorted repertoires might harbor abundant contaminating clonotypes from the bulk population.

CDR1 and CDR2 from the germline V gene are LNHDA and SQIVND (reference sequence). V was pared by 10 bases and J by 1 base, with 8 bases of the junction left unmatched. This CDR3 has 14 amino acids. Template switching with 5'RACE generated the TCR cDNA and added a universal primer site and UMIs. TCRdb re-called the 5' RACE reads with MiXCR, one entry per CDR3 protein. Of about 240,000 distinct CDR3 sequences in the sample, less than 9% were seen once. This material consisted of CD4+ T cells sorted from PBMCs, taken 15 days after the yellow fever booster vaccination. This sequence was found in a man younger than 45 who received the YFV17D yellow fever vaccine. This chain connects TRBV19 to TRBJ2-7, with 9 bases matching TRBD1. This CDR3 reads CATMGGQGSYEQYF. The CDR3 DNA reads as TGTGCCACAATGGGGGGACAGGGATCCTACGAGCAGTACTTC.